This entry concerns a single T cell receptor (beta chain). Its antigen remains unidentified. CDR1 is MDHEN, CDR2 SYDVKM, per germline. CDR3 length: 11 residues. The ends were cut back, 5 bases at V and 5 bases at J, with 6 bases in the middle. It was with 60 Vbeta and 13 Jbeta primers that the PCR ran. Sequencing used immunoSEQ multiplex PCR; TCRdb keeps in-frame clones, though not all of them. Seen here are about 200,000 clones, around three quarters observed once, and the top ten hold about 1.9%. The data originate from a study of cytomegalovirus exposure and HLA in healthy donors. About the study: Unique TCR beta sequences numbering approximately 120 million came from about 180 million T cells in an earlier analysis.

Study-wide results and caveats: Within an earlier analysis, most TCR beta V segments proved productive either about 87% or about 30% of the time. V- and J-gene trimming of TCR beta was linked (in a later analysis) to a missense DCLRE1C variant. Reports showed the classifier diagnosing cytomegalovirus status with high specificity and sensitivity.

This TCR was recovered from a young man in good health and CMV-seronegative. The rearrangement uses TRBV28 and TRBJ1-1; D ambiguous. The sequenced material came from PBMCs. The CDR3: CASSVRTEAFF. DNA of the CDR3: TGTGCCAGCAGTGTGAGAACTGAAGCTTTCTTT.